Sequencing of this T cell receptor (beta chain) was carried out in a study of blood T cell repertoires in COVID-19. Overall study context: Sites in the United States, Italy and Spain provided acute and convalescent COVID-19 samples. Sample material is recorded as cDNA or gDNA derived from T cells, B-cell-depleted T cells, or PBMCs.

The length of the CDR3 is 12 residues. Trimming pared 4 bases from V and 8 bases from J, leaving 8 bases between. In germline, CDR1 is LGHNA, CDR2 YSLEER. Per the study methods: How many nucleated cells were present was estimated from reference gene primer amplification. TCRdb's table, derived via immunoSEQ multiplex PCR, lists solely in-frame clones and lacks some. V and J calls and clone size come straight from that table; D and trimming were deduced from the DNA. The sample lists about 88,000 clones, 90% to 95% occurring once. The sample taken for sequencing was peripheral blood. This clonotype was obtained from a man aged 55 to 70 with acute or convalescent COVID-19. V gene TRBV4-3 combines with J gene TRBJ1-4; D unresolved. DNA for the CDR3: TGCGCCAGCAGCCCCTCGGGGGAAAAACTGTTTTTT. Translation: CASSPSGEKLFF.